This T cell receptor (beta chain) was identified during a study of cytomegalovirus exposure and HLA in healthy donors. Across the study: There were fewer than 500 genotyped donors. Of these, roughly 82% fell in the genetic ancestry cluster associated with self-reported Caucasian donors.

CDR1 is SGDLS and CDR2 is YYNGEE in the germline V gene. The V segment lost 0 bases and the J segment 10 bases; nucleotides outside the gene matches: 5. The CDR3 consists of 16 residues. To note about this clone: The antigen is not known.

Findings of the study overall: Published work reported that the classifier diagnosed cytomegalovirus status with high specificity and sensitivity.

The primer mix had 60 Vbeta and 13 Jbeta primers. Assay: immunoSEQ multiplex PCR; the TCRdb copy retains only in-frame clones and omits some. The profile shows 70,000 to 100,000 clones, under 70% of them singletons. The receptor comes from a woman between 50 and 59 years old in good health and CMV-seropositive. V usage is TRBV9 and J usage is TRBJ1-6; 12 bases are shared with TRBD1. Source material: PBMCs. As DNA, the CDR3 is TGTGCCAGCAGCGTAGAAGGGACAGGGGGCCGGTCACCCCTCCACTTT. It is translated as CASSVEGTGGRSPLHF.